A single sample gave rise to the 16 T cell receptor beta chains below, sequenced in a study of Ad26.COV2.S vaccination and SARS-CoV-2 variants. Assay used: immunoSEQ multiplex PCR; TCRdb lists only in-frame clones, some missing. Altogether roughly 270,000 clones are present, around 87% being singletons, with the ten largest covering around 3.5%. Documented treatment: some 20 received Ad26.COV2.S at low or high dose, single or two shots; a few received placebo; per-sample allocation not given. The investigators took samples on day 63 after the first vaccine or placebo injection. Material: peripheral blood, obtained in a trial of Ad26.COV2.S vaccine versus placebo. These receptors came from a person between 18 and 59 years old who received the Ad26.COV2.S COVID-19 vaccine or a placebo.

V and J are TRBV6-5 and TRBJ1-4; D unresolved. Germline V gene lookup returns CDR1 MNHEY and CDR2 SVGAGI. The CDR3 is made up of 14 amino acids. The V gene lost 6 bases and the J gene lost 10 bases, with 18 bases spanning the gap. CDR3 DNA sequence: TGTGCCAGCAGCCACCGGCCCGCTCCCCTAAAACTGTTTTTT. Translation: CASSHRPAPLKLFF.

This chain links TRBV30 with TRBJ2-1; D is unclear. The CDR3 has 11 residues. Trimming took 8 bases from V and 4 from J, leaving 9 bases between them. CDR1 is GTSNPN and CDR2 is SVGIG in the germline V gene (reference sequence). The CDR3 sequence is CARTLYNEQFF. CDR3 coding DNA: TGTGCCCGGACCCTTTACAATGAGCAGTTCTTC.

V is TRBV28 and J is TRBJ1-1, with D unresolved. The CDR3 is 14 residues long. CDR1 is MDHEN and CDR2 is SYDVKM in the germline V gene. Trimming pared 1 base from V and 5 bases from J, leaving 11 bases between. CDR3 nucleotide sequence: TGTGCCAGCAGTTTATTTCGGGAGCATACTGAAGCTTTCTTT. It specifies CASSLFREHTEAFF.

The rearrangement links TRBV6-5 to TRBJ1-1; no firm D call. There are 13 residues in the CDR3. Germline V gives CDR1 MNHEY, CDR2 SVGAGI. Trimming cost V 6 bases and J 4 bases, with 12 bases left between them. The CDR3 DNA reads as TGTGCCAGCAGCAGTGGGAGGAGCACTGAAGCTTTCTTT. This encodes CASSSGRSTEAFF.

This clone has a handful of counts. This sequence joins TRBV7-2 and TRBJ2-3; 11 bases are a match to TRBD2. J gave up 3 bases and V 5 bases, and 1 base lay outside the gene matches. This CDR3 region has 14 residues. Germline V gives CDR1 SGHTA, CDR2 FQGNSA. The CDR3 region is CASSGLAGTDTQYF. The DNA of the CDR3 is TGTGCCAGCAGCGGACTAGCGGGTACAGATACGCAGTATTTT. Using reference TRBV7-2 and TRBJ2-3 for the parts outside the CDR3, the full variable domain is GAGVSQSPSNKVTEKGKDVELRCDPISGHTALYWYRQSLGQGLEFLIYFQGNSAPDKSGLPSDRFSAERTGGSVSTLTIQRTQQEDSAVYLCASSGLAGTDTQYFGPGTRLTVL.

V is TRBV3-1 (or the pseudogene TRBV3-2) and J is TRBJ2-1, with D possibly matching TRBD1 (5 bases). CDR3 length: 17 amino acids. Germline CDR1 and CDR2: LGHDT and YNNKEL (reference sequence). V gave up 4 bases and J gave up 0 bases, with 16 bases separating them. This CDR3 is CASSRNLGQSSYNEQFF. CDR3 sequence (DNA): TGTGCCAGCAGCCGAAACTTGGGGCAGAGCTCCTACAATGAGCAGTTCTTC.

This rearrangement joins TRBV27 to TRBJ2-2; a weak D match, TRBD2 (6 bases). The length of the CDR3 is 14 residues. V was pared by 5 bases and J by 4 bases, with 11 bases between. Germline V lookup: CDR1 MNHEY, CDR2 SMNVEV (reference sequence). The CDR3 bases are TGTGCCAGCAGTGGGAGGACGGCCACCGGGGAGCTGTTTTTT. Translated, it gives CASSGRTATGELFF.

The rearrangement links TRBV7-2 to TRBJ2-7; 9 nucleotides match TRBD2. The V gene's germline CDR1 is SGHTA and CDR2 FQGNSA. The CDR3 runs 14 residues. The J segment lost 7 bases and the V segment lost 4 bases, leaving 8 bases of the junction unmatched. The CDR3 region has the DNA TGTGCCAGCAGCTCTAGACTAGCGGCGGGGGAGCAGTACTTC. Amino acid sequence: CASSSRLAAGEQYF.

The chain's CDR3 is CASSFPPGGHYEQYF. CDR3 coding DNA: TGTGCCAGCAGTTTCCCCCCGGGAGGGCACTACGAGCAGTACTTC. The chain employs TRBV28 and TRBJ2-7, with 8 positions matching TRBD2. V lost 3 bases, J lost 3 bases, and 7 bases stayed unmatched. CDR1 MDHEN and CDR2 SYDVKM come from the germline V gene. The CDR3 totals 15 residues.

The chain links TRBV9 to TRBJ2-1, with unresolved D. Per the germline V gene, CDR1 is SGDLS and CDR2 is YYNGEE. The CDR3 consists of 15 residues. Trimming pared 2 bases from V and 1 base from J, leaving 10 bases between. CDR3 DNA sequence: TGTGCCAGCAGCGTTAAAGCGTCGTCCTACAATGAGCAGTTCTTC. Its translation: CASSVKASSYNEQFF.

CDR3 coding DNA: TGTGCCAGCAGCCAAGGGTACAGGGGGGGTGCAACTAATGAAAAACTGTTTTTT. Its translation: CASSQGYRGGATNEKLFF. This chain joins TRBV3-1 (or the pseudogene TRBV3-2) and TRBJ1-4, with 8 bases aligning to TRBD1. V shed 1 base, J shed 0 bases, and the junction held 7 bases outside the gene matches. The germline CDR1 and CDR2 sequences are LGHDT and YNNKEL (reference sequence). The CDR3 spans 18 residues.

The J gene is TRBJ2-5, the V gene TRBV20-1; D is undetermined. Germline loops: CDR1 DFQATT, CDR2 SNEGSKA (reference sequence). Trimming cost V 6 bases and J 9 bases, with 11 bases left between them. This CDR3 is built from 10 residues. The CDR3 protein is CSASPGSQYF. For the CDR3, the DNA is TGCAGTGCAAGTCCCGGGTCCCAGTACTTC.

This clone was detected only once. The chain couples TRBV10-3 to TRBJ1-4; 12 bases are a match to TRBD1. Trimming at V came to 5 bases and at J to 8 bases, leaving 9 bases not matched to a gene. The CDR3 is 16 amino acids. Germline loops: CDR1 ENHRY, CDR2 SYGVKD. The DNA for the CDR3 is TGTGCCATCAGTAACCCCCGGGACAGGGGGCGGGAAAAACTGTTTTTT. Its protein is CAISNPRDRGREKLFF.

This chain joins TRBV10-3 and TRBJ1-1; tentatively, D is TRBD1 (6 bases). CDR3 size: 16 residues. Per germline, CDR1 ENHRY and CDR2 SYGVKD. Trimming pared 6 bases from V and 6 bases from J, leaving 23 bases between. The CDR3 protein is CAISTGRQGWIPEAFF. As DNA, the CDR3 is TGTGCCATCAGCACAGGGCGGCAGGGTTGGATCCCTGAAGCTTTCTTT.

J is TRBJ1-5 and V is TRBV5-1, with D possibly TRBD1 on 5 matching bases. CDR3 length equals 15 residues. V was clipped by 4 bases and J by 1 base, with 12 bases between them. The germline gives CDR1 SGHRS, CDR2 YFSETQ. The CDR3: CASSPLPGSNQPQHF. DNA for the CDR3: TGCGCCAGCAGCCCTTTACCAGGGAGCAATCAGCCCCAGCATTTT.

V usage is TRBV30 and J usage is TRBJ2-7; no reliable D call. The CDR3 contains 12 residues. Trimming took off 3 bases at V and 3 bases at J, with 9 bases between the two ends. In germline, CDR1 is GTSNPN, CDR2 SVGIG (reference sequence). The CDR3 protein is CAWREGHYEQYF. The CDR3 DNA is TGTGCCTGGAGAGAAGGTCACTACGAGCAGTACTTC.